Listed below are T cell receptor beta chains from one sample, sequenced in a study of T cell repertoires in cytomegalovirus infection. These receptors have no known antigen. TCRdb called the reads again in MiXCR, with one record for every CDR3 protein. The sample has approximately 280,000 distinct CDR3 sequences; approximately 22% are singletons. This material consisted of cultured PBMCs, taken from culture after CMV antigen stimulation. The source of these receptors is a human donor in good health (CMV status not recorded). Some clones in this sample may be carry-over from other donors' samples. The CDR3 runs from the conserved cysteine through the conserved F or W. The order of the fields is clone size, D gene, V gene, J gene, CDR3 DNA, CDR3 protein. The D gene is left open where the match is weak. A row's size may be missing; if present it is once, few, many or a size class.

clone_size: -; d_call: TRBD2; v_call: TRBV6-2/TRBV6-3; j_call: TRBJ2-1; cdr3_nt: TGTGCCAGCAGTTATGGGACTAGAGACAATGAGCAGTTCTTC; cdr3_aa: CASSYGTRDNEQFF
clone_size: few; d_call: -; v_call: TRBV19; j_call: TRBJ2-1; cdr3_nt: TGTGCCAGTAGTACCGGCAGGGGCGGCGAGACCTACAATGAGCAGTTCTTC; cdr3_aa: CASSTGRGGETYNEQFF
clone_size: few; d_call: TRBD2; v_call: TRBV14; j_call: TRBJ2-7; cdr3_nt: TGTGCCAGCAGCCAAGATCCACGACTAGCGGAAACCTACGAGCAGTACTTC; cdr3_aa: CASSQDPRLAETYEQYF
clone_size: -; d_call: -; v_call: TRBV12-3/TRBV12-4; j_call: TRBJ2-7; cdr3_nt: TGTGCCAGCAGCCCTACGGGTGCCGAGCAGTACTTC; cdr3_aa: CASSPTGAEQYF
clone_size: few; d_call: TRBD2; v_call: TRBV7-3; j_call: TRBJ2-3; cdr3_nt: TGTGCCAGCAGCCCGGGACTAGCGGGAGCAGAAGATACGCAGTATTTT; cdr3_aa: CASSPGLAGAEDTQYF
clone_size: -; d_call: -; v_call: TRBV12-3/TRBV12-4; j_call: TRBJ2-3; cdr3_nt: TGTGCCAGCAGCACCGGGGTACAACTATCAGATACGCAGTATTTT; cdr3_aa: CASSTGVQLSDTQYF
clone_size: few; d_call: -; v_call: TRBV5-6; j_call: TRBJ2-1; cdr3_nt: TGTGCCAGCAGCTGGAGGGGCCAGGTTAATGAGCAGTTCTTC; cdr3_aa: CASSWRGQVNEQFF
clone_size: -; d_call: -; v_call: TRBV5-4; j_call: TRBJ2-4; cdr3_nt: TGTGCCAGCAGCTCCCGCGGGGTGCTAGCCAAAAACATTCAGTACTTC; cdr3_aa: CASSSRGVLAKNIQYF
clone_size: -; d_call: -; v_call: TRBV6-5; j_call: TRBJ1-2; cdr3_nt: TGTGCCAGCAAATTAGTATCCATTAGTGAAGGCTACACCTTC; cdr3_aa: CASKLVSISEGYTF
clone_size: many; d_call: -; v_call: TRBV7-2; j_call: TRBJ1-1; cdr3_nt: TGTGCCAGCAGTAGAATACGAACAGCCGGTGAAGCTTTCTTT; cdr3_aa: CASSRIRTAGEAFF
clone_size: few; d_call: TRBD2; v_call: TRBV27; j_call: TRBJ2-1; cdr3_nt: TGTGCCAGCTCCGTTAAGCGGGAGTCTGAGCAGTTCTTC; cdr3_aa: CASSVKRESEQFF
clone_size: -; d_call: -; v_call: TRBV20-1; j_call: TRBJ1-4; cdr3_nt: TGCAGTGCCCCGGCCCAGGGGCCCACTCCTAATGAAAAACTGTTTTTT; cdr3_aa: CSAPAQGPTPNEKLFF
clone_size: -; d_call: -; v_call: TRBV12-3/TRBV12-4; j_call: TRBJ2-1; cdr3_nt: TGTGCCAGCAGCCGTCCGGGAAGGTCGGGCAATGAGCAGTTCTTC; cdr3_aa: CASSRPGRSGNEQFF
clone_size: few; d_call: TRBD1; v_call: TRBV12-3/TRBV12-4; j_call: TRBJ2-7; cdr3_nt: TGTGCCAGCAGTTCAGCGGGACAGGGCTTTTACGAGCAGTACTTC; cdr3_aa: CASSSAGQGFYEQYF
clone_size: few; d_call: TRBD2; v_call: TRBV19; j_call: TRBJ2-1; cdr3_nt: TGTGCCAGTAGTTTCGGGACTAGCGGGAGCGCGTGGGGGCATGAGCAGTTCTTC; cdr3_aa: CASSFGTSGSAWGHEQFF
clone_size: few; d_call: -; v_call: TRBV25-1; j_call: TRBJ2-1; cdr3_nt: TGTGCCAGCAGTTTGATGGGGAGCTCCTACAATGAGCAGTTCTTC; cdr3_aa: CASSLMGSSYNEQFF
clone_size: few; d_call: -; v_call: TRBV6-2/TRBV6-3; j_call: TRBJ2-2; cdr3_nt: TGTGCCAGCAGTCGGGGTCCCGGGGAGCTGTTTTTT; cdr3_aa: CASSRGPGELFF
clone_size: many; d_call: -; v_call: TRBV6-2/TRBV6-3; j_call: TRBJ1-1; cdr3_nt: TGTGCCAGCAGTTCTTTTCCGGGGGCTGGGAACACTGAAGCTTTCTTT; cdr3_aa: CASSSFPGAGNTEAFF
clone_size: -; d_call: -; v_call: TRBV29-1; j_call: TRBJ1-1; cdr3_nt: TGCAGCGTGGGGGAACAGGGAAGAGGCGAAGCTTTCTTT; cdr3_aa: CSVGEQGRGEAFF
clone_size: many; d_call: TRBD2; v_call: TRBV7-2; j_call: TRBJ2-3; cdr3_nt: TGTGCCAGCAGCTCAAACAAGGGACTAGCGGGAGTTATAGATACGCAGTATTTT; cdr3_aa: CASSSNKGLAGVIDTQYF